This is a list of T cell receptor beta chains from one sample in a study of T cell responses to AZD1222 COVID-19 vaccine. Clones were sequenced by immunoSEQ multiplex PCR, and TCRdb holds only the in-frame ones, with some missing. The sample lists about 120,000 clones, approximately 90% seen once, with around 8.6% in the top ten. The source was peripheral blood, collected on day 0 of AZD1222 vaccination. The receptors were gathered from an adult in good health. Both conserved end residues are part of each CDR3. A D gene is named only where the DNA matches it firmly. Only some rows state a clone size, as once, few, many or a class for expanded clones.

TGCGCCAGCAGCTTGGCTGGGGGCAATCAGCCCCAGCATTTT CASSLAGGNQPQHF NA TRBJ1-5 NA TRBV5-1
TGTGCCAGCAGCCGCTTCAGGGGGCAGGTGGGCACTGAAGCTTTCTTT CASSRFRGQVGTEAFF TRBD1 TRBJ1-1 once TRBV5-6
TGTGCCAGCGAGTCGGGGGGCGACTATGGCTACACCTTC CASESGGDYGYTF NA TRBJ1-2 NA TRBV7-3
TGTGCCAGCAGAAGGGGGCAGACCTCCTATGGCTACACCTTC CASRRGQTSYGYTF TRBD1 TRBJ1-2 NA TRBV27
TGTGCCGCTCGGGGGGCATGGTCCTACGAGCAGTACTTC CAARGAWSYEQYF NA TRBJ2-7 NA TRBV2
TGTGCCAGCAGTTTATATGCAGATCCCTACGAGCAGTACTTC CASSLYADPYEQYF NA TRBJ2-7 NA TRBV27
TGCAGTGCTAGTCTGGGGGGGGCTCCCTCTGGAAACACCATATATTTT CSASLGGAPSGNTIYF NA TRBJ1-3 NA TRBV20-1
TGTGCCAGCAGGGCAGGACTGAGCAATCAGCCCCAGCATTTT CASRAGLSNQPQHF NA TRBJ1-5 once TRBV2
TGTGCCAGCAGTTCCGGGACTAGCAGTTACAATGAGCAGTTCTTC CASSSGTSSYNEQFF TRBD2 TRBJ2-1 few TRBV2
TGTGCCAGCAGCTTAATACTTGGGACAACTGAGCAGTTCTTC CASSLILGTTEQFF NA TRBJ2-1 NA TRBV7-3
TGCGCCAGCAGCCCCGGACAGGCCCCTAAGGTGCAGTACTTC CASSPGQAPKVQYF TRBD1 TRBJ2-7 NA TRBV4-1
TGTGCCACCAGCAGAGATGGGCGGGTCGACGAGCAGTACTTC CATSRDGRVDEQYF NA TRBJ2-7 NA TRBV15
TGTGCCAGCAGCCAGGGCGGCACGCAGTATTTT CASSQGGTQYF NA TRBJ2-3 NA TRBV3-1/TRBV3-2
TGTGCCAGCAGTATACAGCGATATGGCTACACCTTC CASSIQRYGYTF NA TRBJ1-2 NA TRBV11-2
TGTGCCAGCAGTTCAGACTCCCTGTCTAACTATGGCTACACCTTC CASSSDSLSNYGYTF NA TRBJ1-2 NA TRBV5-6
TGTGCCAGCAGTCAGAGCCAGGGTAACTATGGCTACACCTTC CASSQSQGNYGYTF NA TRBJ1-2 once TRBV2
TGCGCCAGCAGTCCGACAGGGGATGGTTCACCCCTCCACTTT CASSPTGDGSPLHF TRBD1 TRBJ1-6 NA TRBV5-1
TGTGCCAGTAGGGTCACACCAAAGAACACTGAAGCTTTCTTT CASRVTPKNTEAFF NA TRBJ1-1 NA TRBV19
TGTGCCAGTAGCCAAAACAGGGTACGGAACTATGGCTACACCTTC CASSQNRVRNYGYTF NA TRBJ1-2 few TRBV19
TGTGCCAGTAGTCCATCTTTGGGCCGGGACAGGGTACGAAGGACTGAAGCTTTCTTT CASSPSLGRDRVRRTEAFF TRBD1 TRBJ1-1 once TRBV19
TGTAGAGCGGGAGAGGTCGAGCAGTACTTC CRAGEVEQYF TRBD2 TRBJ2-7 NA TRBV7-9
TGCGCCAGCAGCTTCGAAAGCGGACACCAAGAGACCCAGTACTTC CASSFESGHQETQYF NA TRBJ2-5 NA TRBV5-1
TGTGCCAGCAGCTTCACTAGCGGAGAAGAGACCCAGTACTTC CASSFTSGEETQYF TRBD2 TRBJ2-5 NA TRBV11-2
TGCGCCAGCAGCTTAACAGGGTCAGGTGAAAAACTGTTTTTT CASSLTGSGEKLFF NA TRBJ1-4 NA TRBV5-1
TGTGCCAGCAGCGTGGGAAGCATGACTAACTATGGCTACACCTTC CASSVGSMTNYGYTF NA TRBJ1-2 NA TRBV9
TGTGCCAGCAGCTTTTATTGGGGACAGGGTGGCGAGCAGTACTTC CASSFYWGQGGEQYF TRBD1 TRBJ2-7 NA TRBV5-6
TGTGCCAGCAGCCCACGGACAGGGGAAGGCTACACCTTC CASSPRTGEGYTF TRBD1 TRBJ1-2 once TRBV9
TGTGCCAGCAGCCCCGGTGCAGGGGCCACAGATACGCAGTATTTT CASSPGAGATDTQYF NA TRBJ2-3 once TRBV11-3
TGTGCCAGCAGCGTATCTAGGGCCGACGCTCACTCTGGAAACACCATATATTTT CASSVSRADAHSGNTIYF NA TRBJ1-3 NA TRBV9
TGTGCCACCAGTAGCCAACGAAACACCGGGGAGCTGTTTTTT CATSSQRNTGELFF NA TRBJ2-2 NA TRBV15
TGTGCCAGCAGCCCCCTGACAGTTTCCTACGAGCAGTACTTC CASSPLTVSYEQYF NA TRBJ2-7 NA TRBV3-1/TRBV3-2
TGCGCCAGCAGCCCCCCGTGGAACACCCAAGAGACCCAGTACTTC CASSPPWNTQETQYF NA TRBJ2-5 NA TRBV5-1
TGTGCCAGTAGCCCAGGGAGCTCTGGAAACACCATATATTTT CASSPGSSGNTIYF NA TRBJ1-3 NA TRBV19
TGTGCCAGCAGCCCCCTGGCTGGCTCCTACAATGAGCAGTTCTTC CASSPLAGSYNEQFF NA TRBJ2-1 NA TRBV7-3
TGTGCCAGCAGCTTGTACAGGGGGAGCACTGAAGCTTTCTTT CASSLYRGSTEAFF TRBD1 TRBJ1-1 NA TRBV11-2
TGTGCCAGCAGTACTAGCGGGTACTACAATGAGCAGTTCTTC CASSTSGYYNEQFF TRBD2 TRBJ2-1 NA TRBV2
TGTGCCAGCAGCTACGGACAGGTGAACACTGAAGCTTTCTTT CASSYGQVNTEAFF TRBD1 TRBJ1-1 NA TRBV3-1/TRBV3-2
TGTGCCAGTAGTATATCAGCGGGTTCCTACAATGAGCAGTTCTTC CASSISAGSYNEQFF NA TRBJ2-1 NA TRBV19
TGTGCCTGGGAGACAGGGTCTGGAAACACCATATATTTT CAWETGSGNTIYF TRBD1 TRBJ1-3 NA TRBV30
TGTGCCAGCAGTTGGTATCCCGGGACTAGGCTCTACAATGAGCAGTTCTTC CASSWYPGTRLYNEQFF TRBD2 TRBJ2-1 NA TRBV27
TGCAGCACCGATGAGGGGACCGGTGAGCAGTTCTTC CSTDEGTGEQFF NA TRBJ2-1 few TRBV29-1
TGTGCCAGCCGGGGTAGCGGGGGGGTAGCGCTGGGCAATGAGCAGTTCTTC CASRGSGGVALGNEQFF TRBD2 TRBJ2-1 few TRBV5-4
TGTGCCAGCAGCTTCCCCGGGACAGAAGAGACCCAGTACTTC CASSFPGTEETQYF TRBD1 TRBJ2-5 NA TRBV5-5
TGTGCCAGTAGTTTGGGGGCACCGACTAACTATGGCTACACCTTC CASSLGAPTNYGYTF NA TRBJ1-2 NA TRBV19
TGTGCCAGCAGCTTAGTTCTAGCCGCAGATACGCAGTATTTT CASSLVLAADTQYF NA TRBJ2-3 NA TRBV7-2
TGCGCCAGCAGCTTGGCCGGGGTCTACGAGCGGTACTTC CASSLAGVYERYF NA TRBJ2-7 NA TRBV5-1
TGTGCCAGTAGTTGGACGGGACAGTCACGCTATGGCTACACCTTC CASSWTGQSRYGYTF TRBD1 TRBJ1-2 few TRBV19
TGTGCCAGCAGCTTACTTGGGTGGGGGACAGGGGGCAGGAACACTGAAGCTTTCTTT CASSLLGWGTGGRNTEAFF TRBD1 TRBJ1-1 NA TRBV7-9
TGTGCCAGCAGTTACTCGGGGAGTAACTATGGCTACACCTTC CASSYSGSNYGYTF NA TRBJ1-2 NA TRBV6-5
TGTGCCAGCTCACCTCCCGGGACAGTTTACAATGAGCAGTTCTTC CASSPPGTVYNEQFF TRBD1 TRBJ2-1 NA TRBV18
TGTGCTCCAAGCGGGGTCACCGGGGAGCTGTTTTTT CAPSGVTGELFF TRBD2 TRBJ2-2 NA TRBV7-9
TGCGCCAGCAGCTTTCAAAGCGCTGATACGCAGTATTTT CASSFQSADTQYF NA TRBJ2-3 NA TRBV5-1
TGTGCCTGGAGTACCCGCAATAATTCACCCCTCCACTTT CAWSTRNNSPLHF NA TRBJ1-6 NA TRBV30
TGTGCCAGCAGCTTGGCAGGGCAGGGGGATCAGCCCCAGCATTTT CASSLAGQGDQPQHF TRBD1 TRBJ1-5 NA TRBV5-4
TGTGCCAGCAGTTACGAGACTGAAGCTTTCTTT CASSYETEAFF NA TRBJ1-1 NA TRBV28
TGTGCCAGCAGCCTCAACCGGGGATTCTACGAGCAGTACTTC CASSLNRGFYEQYF NA TRBJ2-7 NA TRBV4-2
TGCGCCAGCAGCCCAACTAGTTCGGCTTACGAGCAGTACTTC CASSPTSSAYEQYF NA TRBJ2-7 NA TRBV4-1